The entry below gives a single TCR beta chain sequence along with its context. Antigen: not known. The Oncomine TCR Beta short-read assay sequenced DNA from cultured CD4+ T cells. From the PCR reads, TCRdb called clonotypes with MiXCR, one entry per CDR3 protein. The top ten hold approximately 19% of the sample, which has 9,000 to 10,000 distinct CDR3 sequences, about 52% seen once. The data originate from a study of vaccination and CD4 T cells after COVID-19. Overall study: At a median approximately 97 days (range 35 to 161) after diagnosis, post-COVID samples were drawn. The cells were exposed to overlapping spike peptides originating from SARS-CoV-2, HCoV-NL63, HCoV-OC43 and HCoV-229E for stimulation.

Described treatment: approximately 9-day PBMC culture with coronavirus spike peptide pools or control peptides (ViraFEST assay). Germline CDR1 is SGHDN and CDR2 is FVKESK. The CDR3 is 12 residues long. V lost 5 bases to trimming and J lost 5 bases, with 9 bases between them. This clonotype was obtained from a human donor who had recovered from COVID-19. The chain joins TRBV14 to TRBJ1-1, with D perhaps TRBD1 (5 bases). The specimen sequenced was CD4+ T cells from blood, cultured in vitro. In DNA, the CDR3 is TGTGCCAGCAGCTGGGGGTTAACTGAAGCTTTCTTT. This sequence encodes CASSWGLTEAFF.